Listed below are T cell receptor beta chains from one sample, sequenced in a study of shared clonotypes between healthy human individuals. The method was immunoSEQ multiplex PCR; TCRdb's version includes in-frame clones alone and lacks a portion of them. The repertoire includes about 2 million clones, over 85% of them detected once, and roughly 1% sits in the top ten. The sequencing input was naive CD8+ T cells sorted from blood. The receptors here all came from a man aged 18 to 30 in good health. The CDR3 runs from the conserved cysteine through the conserved F or W. A D gene is named only where the DNA matches it firmly.

CASSPAYEQYF,NA,11,TRBV28,TRBJ2-7
CASSFMWGTLDTQYF,NA,15,TRBV7-2,TRBJ2-3
CASSELGLAGVNEQFF,TRBD2,16,TRBV6-1,TRBJ2-1
CASSEGTGIYEQYF,TRBD1,14,TRBV10-1,TRBJ2-7
CASSEEQGFNSYEQYF,TRBD1,16,TRBV6-1,TRBJ2-7
CASSLVGVYEQYF,NA,13,TRBV11-1,TRBJ2-7
CASRLSLAGSEQYF,NA,14,TRBV7-8,TRBJ2-7
CASSQVSGGENEQFF,NA,15,TRBV4-3,TRBJ2-1
CASSPLDRGYGYTF,TRBD1,14,TRBV5-1,TRBJ1-2
CASNVVRDRPYEQYF,TRBD1,15,TRBV28,TRBJ2-7
CAISELAEQFF,NA,11,TRBV10-3,TRBJ2-1
CASSSGLAGAKSYEQYF,TRBD2,17,TRBV5-1,TRBJ2-7
CSALGHGYTF,NA,10,TRBV20-1,TRBJ1-2